This entry lists 17 T cell receptor beta chains sequenced from one sample in a study of T cells in women clearing cervical HPV infection. Measured with immunoSEQ multiplex PCR; TCRdb has only the in-frame clones, and not every one. Its table records 20,000 to 25,000 clones. Source material: blood buffy coat. The receptors shown here come from a woman aged 18 to 75 with a cervical HPV16 infection that either progressed to CIN3+ or cleared (not recorded which).

Concerning this clone itself: The observed sequence ends 3 residues before the CDR3 terminus, with the missing tail filled in from the germline J gene. The chain has TRBV2 and TRBJ2-3; perhaps TRBD1 as D (5 bases). The germline V gene has CDR1 SNHLY and CDR2 FYNNEI. There are 14 residues in the CDR3. Trimming stripped 2 bases from V and 2 bases from J, with 8 bases between. The CDR3 protein is CASSETQVTDTQYF. The DNA read from the CDR3 is TGTGCCAGCAGTGAAACACAGGTCACAGATACG. Based on the CDR3 plus reference TRBV2 and TRBJ2-3, the full variable domain is EPEVTQTPSHQVTQMGQEVILRCVPISNHLYFYWYRQILGQKVEFLVSFYNNEISEKSEIFDDQFSVERPDGSNFTLKIRSTKLEDSAMYFCASSETQVTDTQYFGPGTRLTVL.

Concerning this clone itself: Read coverage stops 3 residues before the CDR3 terminus; the germline J gene supplies the remainder. The rearrangement joins TRBV10-3 to TRBJ2-3, with D possibly being TRBD1 (5 bases). The CDR3 has 13 amino acids. Trimming took off 8 bases at V and 1 base at J, with 10 bases between the two ends. Per germline, CDR1 ENHRY and CDR2 SYGVKD. The CDR3 is CAIAGAGTDTQYF. The covered CDR3 bases are TGTGCCATCGCTGGGGCTGGCACAGATACG.

Concerning this clone itself: Read coverage stops 3 residues before the CDR3 terminus; the germline J gene supplies the remainder. The V gene is TRBV19, the J gene TRBJ1-5; TRBD1 might be the D (6 bases). V lost 7 bases to trimming and J lost 3 bases, with 10 bases between them. Germline lookup yields CDR1 LNHDA and CDR2 SQIVND (reference sequence). The CDR3 length is 13 residues. The sequenced part of the CDR3 DNA is TGTGCCAGTATGGACAGATACAATCAGCCC. This translates into CASMDRYNQP. The CDR3 as a whole reads CASMDRYNQPQHF.

As concerns this clone: The read terminates 3 residues ahead of where the CDR3 ends, so the germline J gene completes it. V and J are TRBV18 and TRBJ2-6; perhaps D is TRBD1 or TRBD2 (6 bases each). V was clipped by 3 bases and J by 3 bases, with 12 bases between them. CDR3 length: 16 amino acids. Germline CDR1 reads KGHSH; CDR2 reads LQKENI. The CDR3 loop reads CASSPARGGGANVLTF. Incomplete CDR3 DNA: TGTGCCAGCTCACCCGCCAGGGGAGGTGGGGCCAACGTC.

A remark on this clone: The CDR3 extends 3 residues past the end of the read, so its final part is completed from the germline J gene. This rearrangement joins TRBV5-1 to TRBJ2-2; 12 nucleotides agree with TRBD2. Germline V gives CDR1 SGHRS, CDR2 YFSETQ. There are 15 residues in the CDR3. V dropped 7 bases and J dropped 3; count of bases not matched to a gene: 4. CDR3 loop: CASETSGSYTGELFF. CDR3 DNA, as far as it was read: TGCGCCAGCGAGACTAGCGGGAGTTACACCGGGGAG.

About this clone: The read ends 3 residues before the CDR3 terminus; that terminus is restored from the germline J gene. The chain employs TRBV20-1 and TRBJ2-7, with unresolved D. Per germline, CDR1 DFQATT and CDR2 SNEGSKA (reference sequence). With 3 bases removed from V and 1 base from J, the gap between germline ends came to 16 bases. This CDR3 spans 15 amino acids. The sequenced part of the CDR3 DNA is TGCAGTGCTAGGGGTTTCCGGGTCTTGTCCTACGAG. It yields the protein CSARGFRVLSYE. The whole CDR3 sequence is CSARGFRVLSYEQYF.

Of note for this clone: The CDR3 end lies 3 residues beyond the end of the read and is filled in from the germline J gene. The rearrangement uses TRBV20-1 and TRBJ2-5; D is undetermined. Trimming took 0 bases from V and 6 from J, leaving 11 bases between them. The CDR3 loop spans 13 amino acids. From germline, CDR1 is DFQATT and CDR2 SNEGSKA (reference sequence). This chain's CDR3 is CSARDLASKTQYF. The sequenced part of the CDR3 DNA is TGCAGTGCTAGAGATCTGGCTAGTAAGACC.

About this clone itself: The CDR3 end is not reached by the read, which stops 3 residues before it; the germline J gene fills it in. This chain uses TRBV12-3 or TRBV12-4 with TRBJ2-7; D call uncertain. V was cut by 4 bases and J by 4 bases, with 5 bases left in between. The CDR3 runs to 11 residues. CDR3 bases read: TGTGCCAGCAGTTCTAGATACGAG. This translates into CASSSRYE. Given in full, the CDR3 is CASSSRYEQYF.

Points on this clone: The read finishes 3 residues shy of the CDR3 end, and the germline J gene is used to complete it. This chain joins TRBV11-2 and TRBJ2-4, with D possibly matching TRBD2 (6 bases). Germline V gives CDR1 SGHAT, CDR2 FQNNGV. V dropped 5 bases and J dropped 0 bases, with 8 bases sitting between them. The length of the CDR3 is 14 residues. Here the CDR3 reads CASSPGLAKNIQYF. CDR3 bases read: TGTGCCAGCAGCCCGGGACTAGCCAAAAACATT.

As to this clone: The DNA ends 3 residues before the CDR3 does, and the rest of the CDR3 is filled in from the germline J gene. The chain uses TRBV18 and TRBJ2-3; D is perhaps TRBD1 (7 bases). This CDR3 is built from 16 residues. In germline, CDR1 is KGHSH, CDR2 LQKENI. The sequenced CDR3 bases are TGTGCCAGCTCACCAGGCGGGACAGCGAGCAATCAGCCG. Residues: CASSPGGTASNQP. The CDR3 reads in full as CASSPGGTASNQPQYF.

Notes on this clone: The read terminates 3 residues ahead of where the CDR3 ends, so the germline J gene completes it. The chain has TRBV7-8 and TRBJ2-4; 8 nucleotides agree with TRBD1. Trimming removed 5 bases from V and 4 bases from J; junction bases left unmatched: 7. The CDR3 runs to 15 residues. Germline CDR1 reads SGHVS; CDR2 reads FQNEAQ. CDR3 protein: CASSKRTGTKNIQYF. The CDR3 DNA, read in part, is TGTGCCAGCAGCAAGAGGACAGGGACGAAAAACATT.

The CDR3 sequence: CASRGQVSTGELFF. Incomplete CDR3 DNA: TGTGCCAGTAGGGGACAGGTTAGCACCGGGGAG. This sequence joins TRBV19 and TRBJ2-2; 8 bases align to TRBD1. The read finishes 3 residues shy of the CDR3 end, and the germline J gene is used to complete it. Germline CDR1 LNHDA, CDR2 SQIVND (reference sequence). V gave up 6 bases and J gave up 4 bases; unmatched junction bases: 4. There are 14 residues in the CDR3.

For this clone: Read data end 3 residues before the CDR3 end; the end is taken from the germline J gene. V gene TRBV12-3 or TRBV12-4 combines with J gene TRBJ2-7; 8 nucleotides align to TRBD1. This CDR3 comprises 19 residues. After removal of 3 bases from V and 6 bases from J, the junction contained 22 bases not matched to a gene. CDR3 DNA, as far as it was read: TGTGCCAGCAGTTTTAGTCGGGGGATGCCGACAGGGGTTCTAGGCGAG. This translates into CASSFSRGMPTGVLGE. Given in full, the CDR3 is CASSFSRGMPTGVLGEQYF.

With regard to this clone: Coverage ceases 3 residues before the CDR3 finishes, and the germline J gene fills in the end. The V call is TRBV19, the J call TRBJ2-7; 9 bases fit TRBD1. In germline, CDR1 is LNHDA, CDR2 SQIVND (reference sequence). V was pared by 5 bases and J by 5 bases, with 7 bases of the junction left unmatched. The CDR3 length is 14 residues. The CDR3: CASSEGQGGNEQYF. Partial CDR3 DNA: TGTGCCAGTAGTGAGGGACAGGGAGGGAACGAG. The full variable domain, its missing parts supplied by reference TRBV19 and TRBJ2-7, is DGGITQSPKYLFRKEGQNVTLSCEQNLNHDAMYWYRQDPGQGLRLIYYSQIVNDFQKGDIAEGYSVSREKKESFPLTVTSAQKNPTAFYLCASSEGQGGNEQYFGPGTRLTVT.

With respect to this clone: The sequence runs out 3 residues before the end of the CDR3; the remainder is reconstructed from the germline J gene. This chain links TRBV5-1 with TRBJ2-7, with 13 bases matching TRBD2. Looked up from germline, CDR1 is SGHRS and CDR2 is YFSETQ. J was trimmed by 3 bases and V by 3 bases; bases with no gene match: 15. The CDR3 has 19 residues. Incomplete CDR3 DNA: TGCGCCAGCAGCTCCACGAGAGGACTAGCGGGAGATTTGGTCTACGAG. Translating gives CASSSTRGLAGDLVYE. The entire CDR3 protein is CASSSTRGLAGDLVYEQYF.

Comments on this clone: The read ends 3 residues early relative to the CDR3; the germline J gene fills the gap. The J gene is TRBJ2-1, the V gene TRBV13; 9 nucleotides align to TRBD2. The V segment lost 4 bases and the J segment 9 bases; nucleotides outside the gene matches: 7. The germline V gene encodes CDR1 PRHDT and CDR2 FYEKMQ (reference sequence). The CDR3 length is 14 residues. The sequenced part of the CDR3 DNA is TGTGCCAGCAGCTCCGGGACTAGCTTCACTGAG. It translates to CASSSGTSFTE. The whole CDR3 reads CASSSGTSFTEQFF.

Regarding this clone: The read is 3 residues too short to cover the CDR3 end, so that end is filled in from the germline J gene. The J gene is TRBJ2-2, the V gene TRBV18, with TRBD1 matching over 7 bases. CDR1 and CDR2 from the germline V gene are KGHSH and LQKENI. CDR3 length: 15 amino acids. CDR3 DNA, as far as it was read: TGTGCCAGCTCACGGTCGACAGGGTTAAATGAAAAG. Translation gives CASSRSTGLNEK. In full, the CDR3 is CASSRSTGLNEKLFF. Combining the CDR3 with reference TRBV18 and TRBJ2-2 gives the whole variable domain NAGVMQNPRHLVRRRGQEARLRCSPMKGHSHVYWYRQLPEEGLKFMVYLQKENIIDESGMPKERFSAEFPKEGPSILRIQQVVRGDSAAYFCASSRSTGLNEKLFFGEGSRLTVL.